The 8 T cell receptor beta chains in this list originate from one sample, sequenced in a study of cytomegalovirus exposure and HLA in healthy donors. PCR used 60 Vbeta primers and 13 Jbeta primers. TCRdb's table, derived via immunoSEQ multiplex PCR, lists solely in-frame clones and lacks some. The table records 160,000 or so clones, approximately 78% of them present only once. What was sequenced was PBMCs. These receptors originate from a woman in her 40s in good health and CMV-seronegative.

The chain couples TRBV5-1 to TRBJ2-3; TRBD2 might be the D (6 bases). Looked up from germline, CDR1 is SGHRS and CDR2 is YFSETQ. Trimming shortened V by 3 bases and J by 2 bases, and 16 bases separated the two germline ends. The CDR3 length is 16 residues. In DNA, the CDR3 is TGCGCCAGCAGCTCCCCGCCTAGCGCGCACACAGATACGCAGTATTTT. This gives the protein CASSSPPSAHTDTQYF.

The V and J genes are TRBV18 and TRBJ1-4; D not certain. CDR3 length: 13 residues. With 3 bases removed from V and 5 bases from J, the gap between germline ends came to 7 bases. Germline V gene sequence: CDR1 KGHSH, CDR2 LQKENI. The CDR3 sequence: CASSPGGNEKLFF. The CDR3 DNA reads as TGTGCCAGCTCACCCGGCGGGAATGAAAAACTGTTTTTT.

This chain links TRBV5-4 with TRBJ1-1; D might be TRBD1 (5 bases). The CDR3 covers 16 residues. Trimming shortened V by 0 bases and J by 0 bases, and 12 bases separated the two germline ends. In germline, CDR1 is SGHNT, CDR2 YYREEE (reference sequence). DNA of the CDR3: TGTGCCAGCAGCTTGGCCGGTCAGGGCATGAACACTGAAGCTTTCTTT. Encoded protein: CASSLAGQGMNTEAFF.

V is TRBV5-6 and J is TRBJ2-7, with a weak D call TRBD2 (7 bases). Trimming left V 2 bases short and J 7 bases short, with 25 bases between. The germline CDR1 and CDR2 sequences are SGHDT and YYEEEE. The CDR3 loop spans 17 amino acids. The DNA for the CDR3 is TGTGCCAGCAGCTTTTTAACGGCACAGGGAGGGCCAGGGGAGCAGTACTTC. This sequence encodes CASSFLTAQGGPGEQYF.

The chain employs TRBV4-1 and TRBJ2-7, with TRBD1 matching over 7 bases. The length of the CDR3 is 15 residues. The germline gives CDR1 MGHRA, CDR2 YSYEKL. The ends lost 4 bases at V and 2 bases at J; junction bases unmatched: 8. In nucleotides, the CDR3 is TGCGCCAGCAGCCCGCAGGGGGTTCCCGCCTACGAGCAGTACTTC. It is translated as CASSPQGVPAYEQYF.

The V gene is TRBV5-1, the J gene TRBJ2-1; TRBD1 matches at 12 bases. With 0 bases clipped from V and 10 bases from J, the junction kept 5 bases outside the gene matches. The CDR3 covers 15 residues. Germline lookup yields CDR1 SGHRS and CDR2 YFSETQ. The CDR3 reads CASSLVGQGAEEQFF. DNA for the CDR3: TGCGCCAGCAGCTTGGTGGGACAGGGGGCGGAAGAGCAGTTCTTC.

This chain uses TRBV2 with TRBJ1-5, with TRBD1 identical over 7 bases. This CDR3 is built from 13 residues. Trimming removed 7 bases from V and 5 bases from J; junction bases left unmatched: 5. The germline V gene encodes CDR1 SNHLY and CDR2 FYNNEI. The CDR3 protein is CASKGTAYQPQHF. In DNA form, the CDR3 reads TGTGCCAGCAAAGGGACAGCCTATCAGCCCCAGCATTTT.

The chain combines TRBV11-2 with TRBJ1-1; D is perhaps TRBD1 (5 bases). Germline values: CDR1 SGHAT, CDR2 FQNNGV. With 4 bases removed from V and 4 bases from J, the gap between germline ends came to 13 bases. The CDR3 runs to 14 residues. The CDR3 sequence: CASSWRGLTTEAFF. The CDR3 nucleotides are TGTGCCAGCAGCTGGAGGGGTCTTACCACTGAAGCTTTCTTT.